The 26 T cell receptor beta chains below were found in one sample sequenced in a study of shared clonotypes between healthy human individuals. Sequencing used immunoSEQ multiplex PCR; TCRdb keeps in-frame clones, though not all of them. The sample holds about 870,000 clones, roughly 92% seen once. CD45RO-negative, CCR7-selected cells formed the naive CD8 fraction, which excluded terminally differentiated effector memory CD45RA+ cells. Sequencing used naive CD8+ T cells sorted from blood. The receptor source for this set is a young man in good health.

The chain carries TRBV28 and TRBJ2-1; maybe TRBD2 (7 bases). V dropped 1 base and J dropped 6 bases, with 19 bases sitting between them. Germline CDR1 MDHEN, CDR2 SYDVKM. The CDR3 loop spans 17 amino acids. Here the CDR3 reads CASSLSGGPTLSNEQFF. The CDR3 nucleotides are TGTGCCAGCAGTTTATCGGGGGGCCCAACCTTGTCCAATGAGCAGTTCTTC.

The V and J genes are TRBV27 and TRBJ2-2; 8 nucleotides match TRBD1. Germline assignment: CDR1 MNHEY and CDR2 SMNVEV (reference sequence). Losses at the gene ends were 5 bases for V and 6 bases for J; bases not matched to a gene: 2. This CDR3 is 13 amino acids long. The CDR3 nucleotides are TGTGCCAGCAGTCACAGGGGGGCCGGGGAGCTGTTTTTT. Residues: CASSHRGAGELFF.

The chain has TRBV27 and TRBJ2-3; D is unclear. The V gene's germline CDR1 is MNHEY and CDR2 SMNVEV (reference sequence). The CDR3 contains 13 residues. V lost 3 bases and J lost 3, with 7 bases in between. CDR3 in DNA: TGTGCCAGCAGTTTGGCCAGAACAGATACGCAGTATTTT. It codes for CASSLARTDTQYF.

This sequence joins TRBV7-9 and TRBJ2-2, with TRBD2 identical over 9 bases. The CDR3 runs to 16 residues. Germline values: CDR1 SEHNR, CDR2 FQNEAQ (reference sequence). V shed 5 bases and J 5 bases; nucleotides not matched to a gene: 9. The CDR3 sequence is CASSHLLAGVTGELFF. DNA of the CDR3: TGTGCCAGCAGCCATTTACTAGCGGGTGTGACCGGGGAGCTGTTTTTT.

This clone was detected once. The chain combines TRBV5-8 with TRBJ1-1, with TRBD1 as a possible D gene (5 bases). Trimming pared 1 base from V and 5 bases from J, leaving 15 bases between. This CDR3 has 15 amino acids. Germline values: CDR1 SGHTS, CDR2 YDEGEE. CDR3: CASSLWGSRQTEAFF. The CDR3 region has the DNA TGTGCCAGCAGCTTGTGGGGCTCCCGGCAAACTGAAGCTTTCTTT.

The rearrangement joins TRBV7-9 to TRBJ2-1; D is undetermined. CDR1 and CDR2 (germline): SEHNR, FQNEAQ (reference sequence). The CDR3 is made up of 12 amino acids. V dropped 5 bases and J dropped 9 bases, with 11 bases sitting between them. The CDR3 loop reads CASSHNGGEQFF. The CDR3, as DNA: TGTGCCAGCAGCCACAATGGTGGTGAGCAGTTCTTC.

V and J are TRBV28 and TRBJ2-1; TRBD2 matches 9 bases. CDR1 and CDR2 from the germline V gene are MDHEN and SYDVKM. V was pared by 4 bases and J by 7 bases, with 8 bases of the junction left unmatched. The CDR3 spans 15 residues. CDR3 sequence: CASSSTGTSPNEQFF. CDR3 DNA sequence: TGTGCCAGCAGTTCCACCGGGACTAGCCCGAATGAGCAGTTCTTC.

The V gene is TRBV30, the J gene TRBJ2-7; no firm D call. The CDR3 runs 14 residues. The V gene's germline CDR1 is GTSNPN and CDR2 SVGIG (reference sequence). V shed 3 bases and J shed 0 bases, with 12 bases lying between them. CDR3 sequence: CAWRDGFSSYEQYF. The CDR3 nucleotides read TGTGCCTGGAGAGACGGCTTTAGCTCCTACGAGCAGTACTTC.

The J gene is TRBJ2-1, the V gene TRBV5-4; 8 bases are shared with TRBD2. V dropped 4 bases and J dropped 8; count of bases not matched to a gene: 8. The CDR3 runs 14 residues. Germline CDR1 SGHNT, CDR2 YYREEE (reference sequence). In DNA, the CDR3 is TGTGCCAGCAGCATCCGAGCGGGAGACTATGAGCAGTTCTTC. Translation: CASSIRAGDYEQFF.

The chain carries TRBV11-3 and TRBJ2-2, with a weak D call TRBD2 (6 bases). The CDR3 consists of 14 residues. Trimming stripped 8 bases from V and 5 bases from J, with 15 bases between. CDR1 is SGHNT and CDR2 is YENEEA in the germline V gene. CDR3 DNA: TGTGCCAGCTCCCCCGGGAGTGGGACCGGGGAGCTGTTTTTT. Its translation: CASSPGSGTGELFF.

As for this clone: Other nucleotide sequences in the sample specify the same CDR3. The chain links TRBV28 to TRBJ1-4; 9 bases are a match to TRBD1. The CDR3 loop spans 14 amino acids. Germline CDR1 and CDR2: MDHEN and SYDVKM. V trimming: 3 bases; J trimming: 8 bases; junction bases outside the gene matches: 4. CDR3 protein: CASSFGTGKEKLFF. CDR3 bases: TGTGCCAGCAGTTTCGGGACAGGGAAAGAAAAACTGTTTTTT.

The chain employs TRBV11-1 and TRBJ1-1; D is possibly TRBD1 (6 bases). The CDR3 sequence is 14 residues long. CDR1 is SGHAT, CDR2 FQDESV, per germline (reference sequence). With 7 bases removed from V and 0 bases from J, the gap between germline ends came to 12 bases. This CDR3 is CASTLGGLNTEAFF. The CDR3 region has the DNA TGTGCCAGCACCCTTGGGGGCTTGAACACTGAAGCTTTCTTT.

The chain recombines TRBV7-6 with TRBJ2-1; 13 bases fit TRBD2. J was trimmed by 0 bases and V by 4 bases; bases with no gene match: 9. Germline loops: CDR1 SGHVS, CDR2 FNYEAQ. The CDR3 is made up of 19 amino acids. The CDR3 sequence: CASSSPGLAGHVSYNEQFF. The CDR3 DNA sequence: TGTGCCAGCAGCTCACCGGGACTAGCGGGACATGTCTCCTACAATGAGCAGTTCTTC.

V gene TRBV13 combines with J gene TRBJ1-1; 10 bases align to TRBD1. Germline V gene data show CDR1 as PRHDT and CDR2 as FYEKMQ (reference sequence). The CDR3 extends over 15 amino acids. J was trimmed by 6 bases and V by 3 bases; bases with no gene match: 7. The CDR3 loop reads CASSLGGQGYSEAFF. In DNA, the CDR3 is TGTGCCAGCAGCTTGGGGGGACAGGGGTATTCTGAAGCTTTCTTT.

This clone was detected ten times or more. This chain uses TRBV2 with TRBJ2-3, with D tentatively TRBD2 (6 bases). Germline V gene sequence: CDR1 SNHLY, CDR2 FYNNEI. The CDR3 contains 13 residues. The V and J ends lost 9 bases and 2 bases respectively, with 12 bases between them. CDR3 residues: CASRGGVTDTQYF. As DNA, the CDR3 is TGTGCCAGTAGGGGAGGCGTCACAGATACGCAGTATTTT.

The rearrangement uses TRBV4-3 and TRBJ2-7; D may be TRBD1 (5 bases). This CDR3 region has 15 residues. Germline lookup yields CDR1 LGHNA and CDR2 YSLEER. V lost 1 base and J lost 2, with 12 bases in between. CDR3 nucleotide sequence: TGCGCCAGCAGCCAAGGGACAAGCCAGACCTACGAGCAGTACTTC. This encodes CASSQGTSQTYEQYF.

The rearrangement uses TRBV19 and TRBJ2-1; 7 bases align to TRBD1. This CDR3 has 12 amino acids. Germline CDR1 reads LNHDA; CDR2 reads SQIVND (reference sequence). V was clipped by 10 bases and J by 6 bases; unmatched bases: 6. CDR3 region: CAKRTGPNEQFF. The CDR3 nucleotides are TGTGCCAAAAGGACAGGCCCCAATGAGCAGTTCTTC.

The chain recombines TRBV6-1 with TRBJ1-4, with a weak D call TRBD1 (6 bases). The CDR3 is 14 amino acids. V shed 6 bases and J shed 4 bases, with 12 bases lying between them. Germline-derived CDR1 and CDR2 are MNHNS and SASEGT. In DNA, the CDR3 is TGTGCCAGCAGCACCGACAGGTTTAATGAAAAACTGTTTTTT. It encodes CASSTDRFNEKLFF.

The chain employs TRBV29-1 and TRBJ2-1, with 8 bases that match TRBD1. Germline V gene sequence: CDR1 SQVTM, CDR2 ANQGSEA. The V gene end was trimmed by 3 bases and the J gene end by 0 bases; junction bases not matched to a gene: 7. This CDR3 spans 16 amino acids. This CDR3 reads CSVDPGGPRSYNEQFF. CDR3 nucleotide sequence: TGCAGCGTTGACCCAGGGGGCCCCCGCTCCTACAATGAGCAGTTCTTC.

The chain links TRBV7-9 to TRBJ1-1; 8 nucleotides line up with TRBD1. V trimming: 6 bases; J trimming: 1 base; junction bases outside the gene matches: 1. Per the germline V gene, CDR1 is SEHNR and CDR2 is FQNEAQ (reference sequence). The CDR3 extends over 13 amino acids. The DNA of the CDR3 is TGTGCCAGCAGTGGACAGGGGAACACTGAAGCTTTCTTT. Its translation is CASSGQGNTEAFF.

This chain's CDR3 is CASSPGTSGSGPYEQYF. CDR3 nucleotides: TGCGCCAGCAGCCCCGGGACTAGCGGGAGTGGCCCCTACGAGCAGTACTTC. The chain combines TRBV5-1 with TRBJ2-7; 14 positions agree with TRBD2. The J segment lost 2 bases and the V segment lost 4 bases, leaving 8 bases of the junction unmatched. This CDR3 region has 17 residues. In germline, CDR1 is SGHRS, CDR2 YFSETQ.

This clone was counted a single time. This sequence joins TRBV5-4 and TRBJ1-4; D is undetermined. The CDR3 contains 15 residues. Germline values: CDR1 SGHNT, CDR2 YYREEE (reference sequence). The ends were cut back, 0 bases at V and 5 bases at J, with 11 bases in the middle. CDR3 loop: CASSLATTVNEKLFF. In DNA form, the CDR3 reads TGTGCCAGCAGCTTGGCGACGACCGTGAATGAAAAACTGTTTTTT.

The rearrangement uses TRBV5-5 and TRBJ2-7; 8 nucleotides agree with TRBD1. The CDR3 consists of 14 residues. CDR1 is SGHKS, CDR2 YYEKEE, per germline (reference sequence). V lost 4 bases and J lost 4; bases outside the gene matches: 7. CDR3 nucleotide sequence: TGTGCCAGCAGCAGGACAGGGAACTCATACGAGCAGTACTTC. It codes for CASSRTGNSYEQYF.

The chain has TRBV29-1 and TRBJ1-4; TRBD1 is a possible D gene (5 bases). The CDR3 runs to 14 residues. Trimming removed 1 base at V and 4 bases at J, with 10 bases between. Germline V gene sequence: CDR1 SQVTM, CDR2 ANQGSEA. The CDR3 DNA is TGCAGCGTTGAAGTTAGGGGATTTAATGAAAAACTGTTTTTT. As protein: CSVEVRGFNEKLFF.

CDR3 residues: CSVRAGEGAYEQYF. DNA for the CDR3: TGCAGCGTTAGAGCGGGAGAGGGGGCCTACGAGCAGTACTTC. J is TRBJ2-7 and V is TRBV29-1, with 8 bases that match TRBD2. The V gene end was trimmed by 5 bases and the J gene end by 2 bases; junction bases not matched to a gene: 8. Per the germline V gene, CDR1 is SQVTM and CDR2 is ANQGSEA. The CDR3 is made up of 14 amino acids.

The chain uses TRBV29-1 and TRBJ2-2; maybe TRBD1 (6 bases). From germline, CDR1 is SQVTM and CDR2 ANQGSEA. CDR3 length: 13 residues. Trimming pared 2 bases from V and 4 bases from J, leaving 8 bases between. For the CDR3, the DNA is TGCAGCGTTGAACCGACAGGCACCGGGGAGCTGTTTTTT. Translation: CSVEPTGTGELFF.